This TCR beta chain originates from a study of blood T cell repertoires in COVID-19. Study background: The cDNA or gDNA used as material had been derived from T cells, B-cell-depleted T cells, or PBMCs.

This CDR3 is 14 amino acids long. V dropped 0 bases and J dropped 7; count of bases not matched to a gene: 3. The germline V gene encodes CDR1 SGHRS and CDR2 YFSETQ. Authors' analysis steps: It was from reference gene primer amplification that nucleated cell counts were estimated. The assay was immunoSEQ multiplex PCR, and TCRdb's table has in-frame clones only and misses some. V and J calls and clone size are copied from that table; D and trimming were computed from the DNA. The sample carries just under 150,000 clones, 87% recorded once. This chain links TRBV5-1 with TRBJ1-4; TRBD1 aligns across 7 bases. The TCR originated in a woman in her 50s with acute or convalescent COVID-19. Input material: peripheral blood. CDR3 in amino acids: CASSLAGQAEKLFF. The CDR3 DNA follows: TGCGCCAGCAGCTTGGCCGGACAGGCTGAAAAACTGTTTTTT.